Given below is one TCR beta chain in context. This clone's antigen is unknown. Within one base of it there is no much larger clone, and no base qualities were kept. One collaborating source in Seattle enrolled patients while the patients were actively infected and followed the patients over time throughout the course of disease. Collaborating institutions collected whole blood in K2EDTA tubes following their own protocols. For TCRbeta analysis, collaborators shipped samples as frozen whole blood, isolated PBMCs, or DNA extracted from either of those sample types. This entry comes from a study of blood T cell repertoires in COVID-19 (dated by TCRdb to about 2020). For context, the study as a whole: The collaborator samples originated in the United States, Italy and Spain and spanned the acute and convalescent phases of COVID-19. The repertoires were released in a freely available public database meant as a resource for research on the immune response to SARS-CoV-2. The samples were drawn from two sources: the first 160 participants of the ongoing ImmuneRACE study, and fewer than 1,500 subjects contributed by 6 global collaborators. A de-identified subject ID, COVID-19 status, age in years and sex were almost always included in the sample metadata. Where available, HLA class I and class II types were obtained from metadata supplied by the sample provider rather than from assay-based typing. Deeply sampled blood TCRbeta repertoires from subjects exposed to, actively infected with, or recovered from COVID-19 were included in the dataset. The prospective study material was composed of cDNA or gDNA derived from T cells, B-cell-depleted T cells, or PBMCs.

The CDR3, cysteine through phenylalanine, is 12 amino acids long. Only the CDR3 DNA is retained, 36 bases long and in frame from the first base. CDR1 is given as MNHEY and CDR2 as SVGEGT, both from the germline V gene. V is trimmed back by 4 bases and J by 9 bases, and the junction contains 4 bases that no gene match accounts for. Study-wide findings and limitations: Clinical and demographic metadata were provided uncurated, with the amount varying by source and participant.

TCRbeta CDR3 regions were amplified from genomic DNA using the immunoSEQ Assay, a bias-controlled multiplex PCR. The published analysis was carried out like this. Within the assay, amplification of reference gene primers was used to estimate how many nucleated cells each sample contained. Sequence reads were collapsed and filtered to measure the absolute abundance of every unique TCRbeta CDR3 rearrangement. For each sample, productive Simpson clonality was calculated as the square root of Simpson's diversity index across productive rearrangements. TCRdb carries this immuneACCESS record with in-frame sequences only. Its versions omit some clonotypes, under half of them owing to an unresolved V gene in the studies checked, with the rest unexplained. That table is the source of V, J and clone size, and D and trimming were worked out from the DNA. The sample profile shows roughly 69,000 clones; about 84% of them were found once. The ten largest clones take up approximately 12% of the sample.

This TCR was sampled from a man aged 50-59 years with COVID-19, enrolled during active disease. The sequence links TRBV6-2 or TRBV6-3 to TRBJ1-2; 8 middle bases align to TRBD1. Input material: peripheral blood. The DNA is TGTGCCAGCAGTTGGCGGACAGGGAGCTACACCTTC. Its coded protein is CASSWRTGSYTF.